The rows below give T cell receptor beta chains drawn from one sample of a study of blood T cell repertoires in COVID-19. The method was immunoSEQ multiplex PCR; TCRdb's version includes in-frame clones alone and lacks a portion of them. Among about 150,000 clones, 80% to 90% were seen once, and the ten largest hold about 16%. The sequenced sample consisted of peripheral blood. The receptors were gathered from a woman between 40 and 55 years old with acute or convalescent COVID-19. Each CDR3 is given with its conserved first and last residue. D genes are given only for firm matches. Not every row has a clone size; where given, it reads once, few, many or a size class.

CDR3 DNA: TGTGCCAGTAGTATAACGGTAGGCAGGGGGTTCAGTCAGCCCCAGCATTTT
CDR3 protein: CASSITVGRGFSQPQHF
J gene: TRBJ1-5
clone size: NA
D gene: TRBD1
V gene: TRBV19

CDR3 DNA: TGTGCCAGCAAACCTTCCGCCGCGACTCAATCATACAATGAGCAGTTCTTC
CDR3 protein: CASKPSAATQSYNEQFF
J gene: TRBJ2-1
clone size: NA
D gene: NA
V gene: TRBV28

CDR3 DNA: TGTGCCTGGAGTCGGACCCTATCATTCGGGACAGGGTACAACTATGGCTACACCTTC
CDR3 protein: CAWSRTLSFGTGYNYGYTF
J gene: TRBJ1-2
clone size: NA
D gene: TRBD1
V gene: TRBV30

CDR3 DNA: TGTGCCACCAGTGAGACCGGGACACAGAACACCGGGGAGCTGTTTTTT
CDR3 protein: CATSETGTQNTGELFF
J gene: TRBJ2-2
clone size: NA
D gene: NA
V gene: TRBV24-1

CDR3 DNA: TGTGCCAGCAAACCTCCACCGAGTGGTAACTATGGCTACACCTTC
CDR3 protein: CASKPPPSGNYGYTF
J gene: TRBJ1-2
clone size: NA
D gene: NA
V gene: TRBV6-5

CDR3 DNA: TGTGCCAGCAGCTTAGGGGCAGGGTATCAGCCCCAGCATTTT
CDR3 protein: CASSLGAGYQPQHF
J gene: TRBJ1-5
clone size: once
D gene: NA
V gene: TRBV7-8

CDR3 DNA: TGTGCCAGCAGCTTGGGACAGAATGAAAAACTGTTTTTT
CDR3 protein: CASSLGQNEKLFF
J gene: TRBJ1-4
clone size: NA
D gene: NA
V gene: TRBV5-8

CDR3 DNA: TGCGCCAGCAGCGAGGGACAGGGGGATCGGTACTTC
CDR3 protein: CASSEGQGDRYF
J gene: TRBJ2-7
clone size: NA
D gene: TRBD1
V gene: TRBV10-1

CDR3 DNA: TGTGCCAGCAGGGGGGGAGGACAGTTCTTC
CDR3 protein: CASRGGGQFF
J gene: TRBJ2-1
clone size: NA
D gene: NA
V gene: TRBV28

CDR3 DNA: TGCGCCAGCAGCTTGCCGGAGAATGAGCAGTTCTTC
CDR3 protein: CASSLPENEQFF
J gene: TRBJ2-1
clone size: NA
D gene: NA
V gene: TRBV5-1

CDR3 DNA: TGTGCCAGCAGCTCGGACAGGGGCATCTCACCCCTCCACTTT
CDR3 protein: CASSSDRGISPLHF
J gene: TRBJ1-6
clone size: NA
D gene: TRBD1
V gene: TRBV5-5

CDR3 DNA: TGTGCCAGCAGCTCCGGGGGGGCCGTTAATGAGCAGTTCTTC
CDR3 protein: CASSSGGAVNEQFF
J gene: TRBJ2-1
clone size: NA
D gene: TRBD2
V gene: TRBV11-3

CDR3 DNA: TGTGCCAGTAGTATACGTTACGGACTACAAAATGAGCAGTTCTTC
CDR3 protein: CASSIRYGLQNEQFF
J gene: TRBJ2-1
clone size: NA
D gene: NA
V gene: TRBV19

CDR3 DNA: TGTGCCTGGAGCGGAGGACGGGAGCTGTTTTTT
CDR3 protein: CAWSGGRELFF
J gene: TRBJ2-2
clone size: NA
D gene: NA
V gene: TRBV30

CDR3 DNA: TGTGCCAGCAGCCAAGGATATAGCGGGAGAGGCACCGGGGAGCTGTTTTTT
CDR3 protein: CASSQGYSGRGTGELFF
J gene: TRBJ2-2
clone size: once
D gene: TRBD2
V gene: TRBV14

CDR3 DNA: TGTGCCAGCAGCTTTTCGTTGAGGGACACAGATACGCAGTATTTT
CDR3 protein: CASSFSLRDTDTQYF
J gene: TRBJ2-3
clone size: NA
D gene: NA
V gene: TRBV7-8

CDR3 DNA: TGTGCCAGCAGCAAGACTAGCGGGAGGACAGATACGCAGTATTTT
CDR3 protein: CASSKTSGRTDTQYF
J gene: TRBJ2-3
clone size: NA
D gene: TRBD2
V gene: TRBV7-3

CDR3 DNA: TGTGCCAGCAGGATCGGGGGAGGTCGGTACGAGCAGTACTTC
CDR3 protein: CASRIGGGRYEQYF
J gene: TRBJ2-7
clone size: NA
D gene: NA
V gene: TRBV2

CDR3 DNA: TGTGCCAGCAGCCCTCGGAGCGGCCGAGACGAGCAGTACTTC
CDR3 protein: CASSPRSGRDEQYF
J gene: TRBJ2-7
clone size: NA
D gene: NA
V gene: TRBV9

CDR3 DNA: TGTGCCAGCAGCTTTAGACGTGAGGCAGAGAACCAGGATACGCAGTATTTT
CDR3 protein: CASSFRREAENQDTQYF
J gene: TRBJ2-3
clone size: NA
D gene: NA
V gene: TRBV12-1

CDR3 DNA: TGTGCCAGCAGCCAAGTCGCACAAGCGACCGGGGAGCTGTTTTTT
CDR3 protein: CASSQVAQATGELFF
J gene: TRBJ2-2
clone size: once
D gene: NA
V gene: TRBV3-1/TRBV3-2

CDR3 DNA: TGTGCCACCAGTGATCAAGAAATATACAGCAATGAGCAGTTCTTC
CDR3 protein: CATSDQEIYSNEQFF
J gene: TRBJ2-1
clone size: NA
D gene: NA
V gene: TRBV24-1

CDR3 DNA: TGTGCCACCAGTGATTCAGGACAGGGGCGAGATGGCTACACCTTC
CDR3 protein: CATSDSGQGRDGYTF
J gene: TRBJ1-2
clone size: NA
D gene: TRBD1
V gene: TRBV24-1

CDR3 DNA: TGTGCCAGCAAGACTAGCGGGAGCGATGAGCAGTTCTTC
CDR3 protein: CASKTSGSDEQFF
J gene: TRBJ2-1
clone size: NA
D gene: TRBD2
V gene: TRBV9

CDR3 DNA: TGTGCCAGCAGCAACAGGGACCACTGGCGCCAGCATTTT
CDR3 protein: CASSNRDHWRQHF
J gene: TRBJ1-5
clone size: few
D gene: NA
V gene: TRBV11-2

CDR3 DNA: TGTGCCAGCAGGGTAGGGACTTCCAGAACCTACAATGAGCAGTTCTTC
CDR3 protein: CASRVGTSRTYNEQFF
J gene: TRBJ2-1
clone size: NA
D gene: NA
V gene: TRBV4-2

CDR3 DNA: TGCGCCAGCAGCCAATCCAGAAAACTGTTTTTT
CDR3 protein: CASSQSRKLFF
J gene: TRBJ1-4
clone size: NA
D gene: NA
V gene: TRBV4-1

CDR3 DNA: TGTGCCAGTAGACCGGGGGGTTGGAGCAATCAGCCCCAGCATTTT
CDR3 protein: CASRPGGWSNQPQHF
J gene: TRBJ1-5
clone size: NA
D gene: NA
V gene: TRBV19

CDR3 DNA: TGTGCCAGCAGACCCGGGACAGGGCCCACCGGGGAGCTGTTTTTT
CDR3 protein: CASRPGTGPTGELFF
J gene: TRBJ2-2
clone size: NA
D gene: TRBD1
V gene: TRBV6-5

CDR3 DNA: TGCAGCGCTCGACAGGGGACGGACACTGAAGCTTTCTTT
CDR3 protein: CSARQGTDTEAFF
J gene: TRBJ1-1
clone size: NA
D gene: TRBD1
V gene: TRBV29-1

CDR3 DNA: TGTGCCAGTAGTATGACGGCGGGGATTCGCACTGAAGCTTTCTTT
CDR3 protein: CASSMTAGIRTEAFF
J gene: TRBJ1-1
clone size: NA
D gene: NA
V gene: TRBV19

CDR3 DNA: TGTGCCAGCAGCCAAGGGGACTTCAGCTCCTATAATTCACCCCTCCACTTT
CDR3 protein: CASSQGDFSSYNSPLHF
J gene: TRBJ1-6
clone size: NA
D gene: NA
V gene: TRBV3-1/TRBV3-2

CDR3 DNA: TGTGCCAGCAGCGCTCTGACGGGGATCTATGGCTACACCTTC
CDR3 protein: CASSALTGIYGYTF
J gene: TRBJ1-2
clone size: NA
D gene: NA
V gene: TRBV9

CDR3 DNA: TGCGCCAGCAGCCAAGGTTCAGGGGCCTACGAGCAGTACTTC
CDR3 protein: CASSQGSGAYEQYF
J gene: TRBJ2-7
clone size: NA
D gene: NA
V gene: TRBV4-1

CDR3 DNA: TGTGCCAGCAGTTTCAGACTAGCGGGGAGGACAGATACGCAGTATTTT
CDR3 protein: CASSFRLAGRTDTQYF
J gene: TRBJ2-3
clone size: NA
D gene: TRBD2
V gene: TRBV7-3

CDR3 DNA: TGTGCCAGCAGTGAAAGACAGAATCAGTTCTTC
CDR3 protein: CASSERQNQFF
J gene: TRBJ2-1
clone size: NA
D gene: NA
V gene: TRBV12-3/TRBV12-4

CDR3 DNA: TGTGCCAGCAGCCTAACCGGGGATCAGCCCCAGCATTTT
CDR3 protein: CASSLTGDQPQHF
J gene: TRBJ1-5
clone size: NA
D gene: NA
V gene: TRBV12-3/TRBV12-4

CDR3 DNA: TGTGCCAGCGTTAAGCGGGAGGTCGAGACCCAGTACTTC
CDR3 protein: CASVKREVETQYF
J gene: TRBJ2-5
clone size: few
D gene: TRBD2
V gene: TRBV2

CDR3 DNA: TGTGCCAGCAACGAGGGGACAGGGGGCTTCGGTGGCTACACCTTC
CDR3 protein: CASNEGTGGFGGYTF
J gene: TRBJ1-2
clone size: NA
D gene: TRBD1
V gene: TRBV2

CDR3 DNA: TGTGCCAGCAGCCTTGACAGGGTTGGTTACGAGCAGTACTTC
CDR3 protein: CASSLDRVGYEQYF
J gene: TRBJ2-7
clone size: NA
D gene: TRBD1
V gene: TRBV6-5

CDR3 DNA: TGCAGCGTTATTGCCGGGACAGGGGTTGGCTATGGCTACACCTTC
CDR3 protein: CSVIAGTGVGYGYTF
J gene: TRBJ1-2
clone size: NA
D gene: TRBD1
V gene: TRBV29-1

CDR3 DNA: TGTGCCAGCTCACCTCGACAGGGTACGACTAATGAAAAACTGTTTTTT
CDR3 protein: CASSPRQGTTNEKLFF
J gene: TRBJ1-4
clone size: NA
D gene: TRBD1
V gene: TRBV18

CDR3 DNA: TGTGCCAGCAGTCAATCTGGGGCCAACGTCCTGACTTTC
CDR3 protein: CASSQSGANVLTF
J gene: TRBJ2-6
clone size: NA
D gene: NA
V gene: TRBV6-4

CDR3 DNA: TGTGCCATCAGTGAACGACTAGCGGGTAGCTCCTACGAGCAGTACTTC
CDR3 protein: CAISERLAGSSYEQYF
J gene: TRBJ2-7
clone size: NA
D gene: TRBD2
V gene: TRBV10-3

CDR3 DNA: TGTGCCAGCAGTGTTCAGGGACAGGGTTCAGATACGCAGTATTTT
CDR3 protein: CASSVQGQGSDTQYF
J gene: TRBJ2-3
clone size: NA
D gene: TRBD1
V gene: TRBV2

CDR3 DNA: TGTGCCAGCAGCTCCCCAGGGGCCCCGAACACCGGGGAGCTGTTTTTT
CDR3 protein: CASSSPGAPNTGELFF
J gene: TRBJ2-2
clone size: few
D gene: NA
V gene: TRBV5-6

CDR3 DNA: TGCGCCAGCAGCTCCGGGACAGGGGGATCACCCCTCCACTTT
CDR3 protein: CASSSGTGGSPLHF
J gene: TRBJ1-6
clone size: NA
D gene: TRBD1
V gene: TRBV5-1

CDR3 DNA: TGTGCCAGCAGCCAAGAAATCACTAGAAGAAACAATGAGCAGTTCTTC
CDR3 protein: CASSQEITRRNNEQFF
J gene: TRBJ2-1
clone size: NA
D gene: NA
V gene: TRBV3-1/TRBV3-2

CDR3 DNA: TGTGCCAGCAGCTTGAAACAGGACACTGAAGCTTTCTTT
CDR3 protein: CASSLKQDTEAFF
J gene: TRBJ1-1
clone size: NA
D gene: NA
V gene: TRBV5-4

CDR3 DNA: TGTGCCAGCATTTATGGGGCGCGAGACACCGGGGAGCTGTTTTTT
CDR3 protein: CASIYGARDTGELFF
J gene: TRBJ2-2
clone size: NA
D gene: NA
V gene: TRBV6-5

CDR3 DNA: TGTGCCAGCAGCCCAGGTGCGGGCGATACGCAGTATTTT
CDR3 protein: CASSPGAGDTQYF
J gene: TRBJ2-3
clone size: NA
D gene: NA
V gene: TRBV3-1/TRBV3-2

CDR3 DNA: TGTGCCACCAGCAGGCCAGTGGACAGGGATCCCAACGAGCAGTACTTC
CDR3 protein: CATSRPVDRDPNEQYF
J gene: TRBJ2-7
clone size: NA
D gene: TRBD1
V gene: TRBV15

CDR3 DNA: TGTGCCACCAGTGGCAGGGCCGGGACTAGCGGGGGCCACAATGAGCAGTTCTTC
CDR3 protein: CATSGRAGTSGGHNEQFF
J gene: TRBJ2-1
clone size: NA
D gene: TRBD2
V gene: TRBV24-1

CDR3 DNA: TGTGCCAGCAGTGGACAATCCCTGGGGGCCAACGTCCTGACTTTC
CDR3 protein: CASSGQSLGANVLTF
J gene: TRBJ2-6
clone size: NA
D gene: NA
V gene: TRBV25-1

CDR3 DNA: TGTGCCAGCAGCTTAGCGACAGGTACCTACGAGCAGTACTTC
CDR3 protein: CASSLATGTYEQYF
J gene: TRBJ2-7
clone size: NA
D gene: NA
V gene: TRBV11-2

CDR3 DNA: TGTGCCAGCAACAGCAGGTTGAACACTGAAGCTTTCTTT
CDR3 protein: CASNSRLNTEAFF
J gene: TRBJ1-1
clone size: NA
D gene: NA
V gene: TRBV6-5

CDR3 DNA: TGTGCCAGCAGTTCTGCGGCCCTCGGGGGTGAAAAACTGTTTTTT
CDR3 protein: CASSSAALGGEKLFF
J gene: TRBJ1-4
clone size: once
D gene: NA
V gene: TRBV6-5

CDR3 DNA: TGTGCCAGCAGTGCCCAGGGAAGATATAATTCACCCCTCCACTTT
CDR3 protein: CASSAQGRYNSPLHF
J gene: TRBJ1-6
clone size: NA
D gene: NA
V gene: TRBV2

CDR3 DNA: TGTGCCAGCAGGCTAGCGGGATCGGCGTACGAGCAGTACTTC
CDR3 protein: CASRLAGSAYEQYF
J gene: TRBJ2-7
clone size: NA
D gene: TRBD2
V gene: TRBV7-8

CDR3 DNA: TGTGCCAGCACCCCAAGGACAGGGTCTGGGGCCAACGTCCTGACTTTC
CDR3 protein: CASTPRTGSGANVLTF
J gene: TRBJ2-6
clone size: NA
D gene: NA
V gene: TRBV21-1